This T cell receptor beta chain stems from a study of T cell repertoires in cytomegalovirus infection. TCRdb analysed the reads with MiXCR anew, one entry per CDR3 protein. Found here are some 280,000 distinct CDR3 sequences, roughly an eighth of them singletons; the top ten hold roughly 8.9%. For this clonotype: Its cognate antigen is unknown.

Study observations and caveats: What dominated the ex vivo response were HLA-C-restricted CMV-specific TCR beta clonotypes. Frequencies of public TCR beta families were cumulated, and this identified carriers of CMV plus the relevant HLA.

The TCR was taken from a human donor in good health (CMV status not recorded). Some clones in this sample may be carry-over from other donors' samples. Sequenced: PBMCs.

The CDR3 spells CASSQQGLAGDRVYEQYF. CDR3 coding DNA: TGCGCCAGCAGTCAACAGGGACTAGCGGGAGATCGGGTCTACGAGCAGTACTTC. V usage is TRBV23-1 and J usage is TRBJ2-7; 14 bases line up with TRBD2. TRBV23-1 is designated an ORF whose function remains uncertain. V shed 2 bases, J shed 3 bases, and the junction held 9 bases outside the gene matches. This CDR3 is 18 amino acids long.